This is a list of T cell receptor beta chains from one sample in a study of blood T cell repertoires in COVID-19. TCRdb's copy holds only in-frame clones and misses some; the assay was immunoSEQ multiplex PCR. The table lists 120,000 to 150,000 clones, 80% to 90% of them singletons. Input material: peripheral blood. These receptor sequences come from a human donor in a cohort sampled during active COVID-19. Each CDR3 is given with its conserved first and last residue. The D gene is left open where the match is weak. Part of the rows lack a size; the others show once, few, many or a class for expanded clones.

TRBJ2-5 | NA | TRBD1 | TRBV24-1 | TGTGCCACCAGTGATTTGCGGGCCGGGACAGGGGGGAGAGAGACCCAGTACTTC | CATSDLRAGTGGRETQYF
TRBJ2-7 | NA | NA | TRBV18 | TGTGCCAGCTCACCCCCTAACAGCTACGAGCAGTACTTC | CASSPPNSYEQYF
TRBJ1-2 | NA | NA | TRBV27 | TGTGCCAGCAGTCTGGACAGCCCTAACTATGGCTACACCTTC | CASSLDSPNYGYTF
TRBJ2-1 | NA | TRBD1 | TRBV7-8 | TGTGCCAGCAGCCTCCTCGTGGGGGCGACAGGGGAGCAGTTCTTC | CASSLLVGATGEQFF
TRBJ1-2 | NA | TRBD1 | TRBV14 | TGTGCCAGCAGCAAGACAGGGGGCGCGGGCTATGGCTACACCTTC | CASSKTGGAGYGYTF
TRBJ2-7 | NA | NA | TRBV6-1 | TGTGCCAGCAGTGAAGCTTTGGAGGGGGCGAAGCACGAGCAGTACTTC | CASSEALEGAKHEQYF
TRBJ2-1 | NA | NA | TRBV30 | TGTGCCTTCGGACTGTACAATGAGCAGTTCTTC | CAFGLYNEQFF
TRBJ2-7 | NA | TRBD2 | TRBV7-2 | TGTGCCAGCAGCTTGGGGGGGACTAGCGGCTCCTACGAGCAGTACTTC | CASSLGGTSGSYEQYF
TRBJ1-2 | NA | TRBD1 | TRBV5-1 | TGCGCCAGCAGCTTGGAACAGGGGTTAATTATTGGCTACACCTTC | CASSLEQGLIIGYTF
TRBJ1-6 | NA | NA | TRBV30 | TGTGCCTGGAGTGTCCAGGGCAGGTCACCCCTCCACTTT | CAWSVQGRSPLHF
TRBJ2-5 | once | TRBD2 | TRBV7-8 | TGTGCCAGCAGCCGGACTAGCGGGGGGAAGACCCAGTACTTC | CASSRTSGGKTQYF
TRBJ2-2 | NA | TRBD1 | TRBV10-3 | TGTGCCATCAGACCGGGACAGGCTACCGGGGAGCTGTTTTTT | CAIRPGQATGELFF
TRBJ1-2 | few | NA | TRBV2 | TGTGCCAGCGGACAGAATGGCTACACCTTC | CASGQNGYTF
TRBJ1-4 | NA | TRBD1 | TRBV29-1 | TGCAGCGCAATGACAGGGCATCTAGCTAATGAAAAACTGTTTTTT | CSAMTGHLANEKLFF
TRBJ2-5 | NA | NA | TRBV30 | TGTGCCTGGAGTGCAGGAGGTGGGAGGGAGACCCAGTACTTC | CAWSAGGGRETQYF
TRBJ2-7 | once | TRBD2 | TRBV10-3 | TGTGCCATCAGTGATGAGAAAGCGGGGGGGCTCTCCTACGAGCAGTACTTC | CAISDEKAGGLSYEQYF
TRBJ1-4 | NA | TRBD1 | TRBV6-5 | TGTGCCAGCAGCGGACAGGGGCGTGAAAAACTGTTTTTT | CASSGQGREKLFF
TRBJ2-7 | NA | TRBD1 | TRBV27 | TGTGCCAGCAGTTCCCCCCTCCGGGACAGGCTCTACGAGCAGTACTTC | CASSSPLRDRLYEQYF
TRBJ2-5 | NA | NA | TRBV29-1 | TGCAGCGTGTATCAGGGGCGGGAGACCCAGTACTTC | CSVYQGRETQYF
TRBJ2-5 | NA | NA | TRBV7-8 | TGTGCCACCGCGGGCCACCGGGAGACCCAGTACTTC | CATAGHRETQYF
TRBJ2-7 | NA | TRBD1 | TRBV7-9 | TGTGCCAGCAGCTCTGGCAGTTGGACAGGTCTATCCTACGAGCAGTACTTC | CASSSGSWTGLSYEQYF
TRBJ2-7 | NA | TRBD1 | TRBV4-3 | TGCGCCAGCAGCCAAGGACTCGGACAGGGGGATTACGAGCAGTACTTC | CASSQGLGQGDYEQYF
TRBJ2-7 | NA | NA | TRBV7-2 | TGTGCCAGCAGCTTAGGGTTTACAGCTGCCTACGAGCAGTACTTC | CASSLGFTAAYEQYF
TRBJ2-5 | NA | TRBD2 | TRBV7-8 | TGTGCCAGCAGAGGAAAGCGGGGGGGCGAGGAGACCCAGTACTTC | CASRGKRGGEETQYF
TRBJ1-4 | NA | TRBD1 | TRBV4-2 | TGTGCCAGCAGCCAATTCGCGGGGACAGGGACTAATGAAAAACTGTTTTTT | CASSQFAGTGTNEKLFF
TRBJ2-4 | NA | NA | TRBV28 | TGTGCCAGCAGTCCCGGGAGCCTAGCCAAAAACATTCAGTACTTC | CASSPGSLAKNIQYF
TRBJ2-5 | NA | NA | TRBV2 | TGTGCCAGCGGGGCGGGGGAGACCCAGTACTTC | CASGAGETQYF
TRBJ2-7 | NA | TRBD2 | TRBV18 | TGTGCCAGCTCTCCCACGGGGGGGGTGGTCGAGCAGTACTTC | CASSPTGGVVEQYF
TRBJ1-2 | NA | NA | TRBV18 | TGTGCCAGCTCACCAGGATGGACAAATAACTATGGCTACACCTTC | CASSPGWTNNYGYTF
TRBJ2-1 | NA | TRBD2 | TRBV5-1 | TGCGCCAGCAGCCTGAGGCGGGCGGGGACTAGCGCCAGCAATGAGCAGTTCTTC | CASSLRRAGTSASNEQFF
TRBJ1-5 | medium-sized | NA | TRBV19 | TGTGCCAGTAGTATCCCAGGTAGGGAGCGCAATCAGCCCCAGCATTTT | CASSIPGRERNQPQHF
TRBJ1-5 | NA | NA | TRBV19 | TGTGCCAGTGGAGCCAATCAGCCCCAGCATTTT | CASGANQPQHF
TRBJ2-1 | NA | NA | TRBV7-6 | TGTGCCAGCAGCTTAGCGGAGACTCGATACAATGAGCAGTTCTTC | CASSLAETRYNEQFF
TRBJ1-5 | NA | NA | TRBV19 | TGTGCCAGTAGTCGGGGTAGCAATCAGCCCCAGCATTTT | CASSRGSNQPQHF
TRBJ2-7 | few | NA | TRBV5-4 | TGTGCCAGCAGCCCGTCCGGGATCGAGCAGTACTTC | CASSPSGIEQYF
TRBJ2-4 | NA | TRBD2 | TRBV18 | TGTGCCAGCTCACCAAGGCTGCCGGGACTAAAAAACATTCAGTACTTC | CASSPRLPGLKNIQYF
TRBJ1-1 | NA | NA | TRBV15 | TGTGCCACCAGCATCTCAGGGGTTGGCAGGGAGAACACTGAAGCTTTCTTT | CATSISGVGRENTEAFF
TRBJ1-2 | NA | NA | TRBV6-1 | TGTGCCAGCAGTGTTCTCCCGCCGACATATCGTGGGTATGGCTACACCTTC | CASSVLPPTYRGYGYTF
TRBJ1-2 | NA | NA | TRBV19 | TGTGCCAGTGAGGTCCACGGCTCTCTCTATGGCTACACCTTC | CASEVHGSLYGYTF
TRBJ2-3 | NA | TRBD2 | TRBV5-1 | TGCGCCAGCAGCTCAGGACTAGCGGGTTACACAGATACGCAGTATTTT | CASSSGLAGYTDTQYF
TRBJ1-2 | NA | NA | TRBV5-4 | TGTGCCAGCAGCTTACGTACGGGTGGCTACACCTTC | CASSLRTGGYTF
TRBJ2-1 | NA | NA | TRBV11-2 | TGTGCCAGCAGCTTACCGGGTTCGACCTACAATGAGCAGTTCTTC | CASSLPGSTYNEQFF
TRBJ2-7 | NA | NA | TRBV12-3/TRBV12-4 | TGTGCCAGCAGGCGGGGCGACTACGAGCAGTACTTC | CASRRGDYEQYF
TRBJ2-5 | NA | TRBD2 | TRBV6-5 | TGTGCCAGCAGTTACGGGGGGGAAGGGACCCAGTACTTC | CASSYGGEGTQYF
TRBJ1-2 | few | TRBD1 | TRBV4-1 | TGCGCCAGCAGCCAGCCAGGGGGAGCGTTTGGCTACACCTTC | CASSQPGGAFGYTF
TRBJ1-5 | NA | NA | TRBV7-3 | TGTGCCAGCAGCCCAGATAGCAATCAGCCCCAGCATTTT | CASSPDSNQPQHF
TRBJ1-5 | NA | NA | TRBV6-5 | TGTGCCAGCACGCGCGGGTCGGAGCCCCAGCATTTT | CASTRGSEPQHF
TRBJ2-7 | NA | NA | TRBV6-1 | TGTGCCAGCAGTGAACTTGGAGGTACCTACGAGCAGTACTTC | CASSELGGTYEQYF
TRBJ2-1 | NA | TRBD2 | TRBV19 | TGTGCCAGTAGTATTGTTAGCGGGGGGCTCTACAATGAGCAGTTCTTC | CASSIVSGGLYNEQFF
TRBJ2-1 | NA | NA | TRBV10-3 | NA | CAISVGGGTLLF
TRBJ2-7 | NA | TRBD1 | TRBV6-5 | TGTGCCAGCAACTTGGGACAGGGAACCGAGCAGTACTTC | CASNLGQGTEQYF
TRBJ2-5 | NA | NA | TRBV6-6 | TGTGCCAGCAGTTACGGAGGGTACCAAGAGACCCAGTACTTC | CASSYGGYQETQYF
TRBJ2-3 | once | TRBD1 | TRBV7-2 | TGTGCCAGCAGCTCGGACAGGTTAACGCAGTATTTT | CASSSDRLTQYF
TRBJ2-1 | NA | TRBD2 | TRBV6-1 | TGTGCCAGCAGTGAACCTAGCGGGGGGGCCCCCTACAATGAGCAGTTCTTC | CASSEPSGGAPYNEQFF
TRBJ2-1 | NA | TRBD2 | TRBV28 | TGTGCCAGCAGTCTCGGGACTAGCGGGGTTAATGAGCAGTTCTTC | CASSLGTSGVNEQFF
TRBJ1-5 | NA | TRBD1 | TRBV27 | TGTGCCAGCAGTGGGTCGACAGGGGGCAATCAGCCCCAGCATTTT | CASSGSTGGNQPQHF
TRBJ1-2 | few | NA | TRBV4-1 | TGCGCCAGCAGCCAAGAACAGGGATCCGGCTACACCTTC | CASSQEQGSGYTF
TRBJ1-2 | NA | TRBD1 | TRBV10-3 | TGTGCCATCAGTGAGTCCTCGGGACAGGGGGAAGTTTACGATGGCTACACCTTC | CAISESSGQGEVYDGYTF
TRBJ1-4 | NA | TRBD1 | TRBV29-1 | TGCAGCGTTGAGGGACAGGGGAAGGAAAAACTGTTTTTT | CSVEGQGKEKLFF